The rows below give T cell receptor beta chains drawn from one sample of a study of OX40 agonist ivuxolimab in advanced cancers. Repertoires were generated with immunoSEQ multiplex PCR, while TCRdb's copy carries only in-frame clones and drops some. The table includes tens of thousands of clones, more than 70% detected once. The source material was CD4+ or CD8+ T cells sorted from blood, sampled in a trial of the OX40 agonist ivuxolimab. The receptors shown here come from an adult with an advanced solid tumor such as melanoma, head and neck, liver or kidney cancer. Each CDR3 is given without its conserved first and last residue.

V gene: TRBV19
J gene: TRBJ2-5
CDR3 length: 14
CDR3 protein: ASSIEAGREQETQY

V gene: TRBV6-1
J gene: TRBJ2-7
CDR3 length: 12
CDR3 protein: ASSDMRGSYEQY

V gene: TRBV28
J gene: TRBJ1-1
CDR3 length: 12
CDR3 protein: ASSLVQGGTEAF

V gene: TRBV5-1
J gene: TRBJ2-7
CDR3 length: 13
CDR3 protein: ASSSRQVGAYEQY

V gene: TRBV5-1
J gene: TRBJ2-3
CDR3 length: 13
CDR3 protein: ASSLGRASTDTQY

V gene: TRBV6-1
J gene: TRBJ2-7
CDR3 length: 12
CDR3 protein: ASSDPGLAGEQY

V gene: TRBV11-2
J gene: TRBJ2-3
CDR3 length: 15
CDR3 protein: ASRVVSAARGTDTQY

V gene: TRBV18
J gene: TRBJ2-5
CDR3 length: 11
CDR3 protein: ASSPSGRGTQY

V gene: TRBV5-5
J gene: TRBJ1-1
CDR3 length: 12
CDR3 protein: ASSLAGTGLSAF

V gene: TRBV7-2
J gene: TRBJ1-1
CDR3 length: 14
CDR3 protein: ASSLERGSLNTEAF

V gene: TRBV19
J gene: TRBJ2-5
CDR3 length: 12
CDR3 protein: ATDPGQGIETQY